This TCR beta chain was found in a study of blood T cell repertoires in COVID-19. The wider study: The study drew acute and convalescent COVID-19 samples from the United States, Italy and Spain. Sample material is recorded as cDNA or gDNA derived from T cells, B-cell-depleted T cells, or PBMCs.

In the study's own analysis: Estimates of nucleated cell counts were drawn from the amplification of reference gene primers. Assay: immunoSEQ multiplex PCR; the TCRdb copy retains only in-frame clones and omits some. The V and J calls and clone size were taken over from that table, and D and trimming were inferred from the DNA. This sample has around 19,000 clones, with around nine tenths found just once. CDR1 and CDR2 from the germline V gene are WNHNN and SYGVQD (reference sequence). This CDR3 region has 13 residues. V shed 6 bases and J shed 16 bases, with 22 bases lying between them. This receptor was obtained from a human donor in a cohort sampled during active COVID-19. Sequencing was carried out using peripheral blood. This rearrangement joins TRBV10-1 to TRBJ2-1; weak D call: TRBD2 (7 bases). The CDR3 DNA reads TGCGCCAGCAGCTCAGGGGAGGGTGACCTATACTTCTTC. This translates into CASSSGEGDLYFF.